This note documents a single T cell receptor (beta chain) sequence. Then a second PCR, running roughly 7 to 11 cycles, was carried out with a sample-barcoded 5' primer and a J-beta primer mix. TCRdb reprocessed the 5' RACE reads via MiXCR and lists one record per CDR3 protein. The sample consists of 600,000 or so distinct CDR3 sequences, under 55% of them appearing once. These data originate in a study of blood T cells in healthy people across ages. Trimming removed 4 bases from V and 2 bases from J; junction bases left unmatched: 10. CDR3 length: 15 residues. The germline CDR1 and CDR2 sequences are SQVTM and ANQGSEA.

This chain links TRBV29-1 with TRBJ2-7; the match to TRBD1 covers 8 bases. This sequence originates from a man aged 80 or over in good health. The sample was blood. CDR3 protein: CSVVLGQGGTYEQYF. CDR3 bases: TGCAGCGTTGTACTCGGACAGGGAGGAACCTACGAGCAGTACTTC.